A single T cell receptor beta chain is shown here with its context. No antigen is known for it. This entry is derived from a study of regulatory T cells in long-lasting Graves disease. The study, taken as a whole, reports: Under persistent disease, TRBV28, TRBJ1-2 and TRBJ2-5 were used preferentially.

The time point was: newly diagnosed GD, antithyroid drugs for less than 3 months. PBMC RNA was the source of the TCR library. The ends were cut back, 2 bases at V and 8 bases at J, with 7 bases in the middle. The CDR3 totals 11 residues. Germline V gives CDR1 MNHEY, CDR2 SVGAGI. CDR3 regions were amplified by Arm-PCR using iRepertoire HTBI primers to build TCR beta libraries. TCRdb itself ran the multiplex PCR reads through MiXCR, one entry per CDR3 protein. The sample has approximately 480,000 distinct CDR3 sequences, around 16% seen once. This sample also appeared in a second study, on T cells in Graves' hyperthyroidism and ophthalmopathy. Per that paper: Based on clinical symptoms, serum thyroxine and TRAb, thyroid ultrasound and orbital computed tomography, diagnoses were reached.

Sequencing used peripheral blood mononuclear cells (PBMCs), obtained at new diagnosis, from a patient treated with antithyroid drugs. The chain recombines TRBV6-5 with TRBJ2-7, with no clear D. This TCR derives from a man aged 35-49 years with Graves disease. The CDR3 loop is CASSYTVQQYF. In nucleotides, the CDR3 is TGTGCCAGCAGTTACACTGTACAGCAGTACTTC.